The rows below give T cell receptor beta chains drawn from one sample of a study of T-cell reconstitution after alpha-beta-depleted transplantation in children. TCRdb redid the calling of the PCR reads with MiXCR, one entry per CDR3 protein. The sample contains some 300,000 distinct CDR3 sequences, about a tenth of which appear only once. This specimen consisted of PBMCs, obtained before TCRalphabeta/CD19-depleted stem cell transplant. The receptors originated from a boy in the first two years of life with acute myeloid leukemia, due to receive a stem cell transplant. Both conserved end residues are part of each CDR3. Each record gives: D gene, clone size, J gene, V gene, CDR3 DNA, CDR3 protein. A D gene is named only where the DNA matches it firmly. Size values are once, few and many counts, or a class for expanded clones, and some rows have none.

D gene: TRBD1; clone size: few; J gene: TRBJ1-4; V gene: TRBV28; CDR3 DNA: TGTGCCACCAGGACAGGGGTCCTTCGAAATGAAAAACTGTTTTTT; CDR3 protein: CATRTGVLRNEKLFF
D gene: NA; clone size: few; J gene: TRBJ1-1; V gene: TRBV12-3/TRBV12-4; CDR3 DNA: TGTGCCAGCAGTTTAGTCCGACAGTACACTGAAGCTTTCTTT; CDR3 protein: CASSLVRQYTEAFF
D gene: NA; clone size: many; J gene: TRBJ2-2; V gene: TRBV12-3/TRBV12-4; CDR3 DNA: TGTGCCAGCCCCCGGGGACAACCGAACACCGGGGAGCTGTTTTTT; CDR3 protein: CASPRGQPNTGELFF
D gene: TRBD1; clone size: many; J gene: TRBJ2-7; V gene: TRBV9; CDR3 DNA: TGTGCCAGCAGCGTAGAGCTGACAGGGTACGAGCAGTACTTC; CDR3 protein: CASSVELTGYEQYF
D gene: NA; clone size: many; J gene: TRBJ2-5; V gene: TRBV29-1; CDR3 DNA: TGCAGCGTTGAAGAGGCTAGCGCGGAGACCCAGTACTTC; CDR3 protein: CSVEEASAETQYF
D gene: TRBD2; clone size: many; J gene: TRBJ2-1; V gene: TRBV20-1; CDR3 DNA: TGCAGTGCTAGAGATCCTAGCGGGGACTACAATGAGCAGTTCTTC; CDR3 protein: CSARDPSGDYNEQFF
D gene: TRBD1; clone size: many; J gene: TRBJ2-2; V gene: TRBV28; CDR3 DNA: TGTGCCAGCAGTCCTCCCGGGACAGGGGACACCGGGGAGCTGTTTTTT; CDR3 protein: CASSPPGTGDTGELFF
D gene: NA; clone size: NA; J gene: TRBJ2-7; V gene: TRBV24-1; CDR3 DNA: TGTGCCACCAGTGATCCCCCCCGAGGGAGCTACGAGCAGTACTTC; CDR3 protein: CATSDPPRGSYEQYF
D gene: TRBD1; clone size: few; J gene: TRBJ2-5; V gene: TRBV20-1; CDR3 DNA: TGCAGTGCTGTAGGACAGGGTTGGGAGACCCAGTACTTC; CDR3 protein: CSAVGQGWETQYF
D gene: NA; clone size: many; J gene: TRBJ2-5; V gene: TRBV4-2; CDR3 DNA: TGTGCCAGCAGCCTTGTCAGGGTTTGGGGGTCGGGTGAAGAGACCCAGTACTTC; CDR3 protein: CASSLVRVWGSGEETQYF
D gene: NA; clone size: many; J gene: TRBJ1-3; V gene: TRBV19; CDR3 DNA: TGTGCCAGTAGTCGTTCCTGGGGTGGAAACACCATATATTTT; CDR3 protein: CASSRSWGGNTIYF
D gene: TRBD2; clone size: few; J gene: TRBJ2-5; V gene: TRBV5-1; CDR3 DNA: TGCGCCAGCAGCTTGAGACTAGCGGGGATCCAAGAGACCCAGTACTTC; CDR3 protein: CASSLRLAGIQETQYF
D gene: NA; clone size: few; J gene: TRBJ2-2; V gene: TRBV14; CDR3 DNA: TGTGCCAGCAGCACTCAAGGGGTACCGAACACCGGGGAGCTGTTTTTT; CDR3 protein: CASSTQGVPNTGELFF